These 12 T cell receptor beta chains originate from one sample sequenced in a study of CD8 T cells in ankylosing spondylitis. From the 5' RACE reads, TCRdb called clonotypes with MiXCR, one entry per CDR3 protein. The sample carries over 200,000 distinct CDR3 sequences, 10% to 13% recorded once. Material for sequencing was blood, either unsorted or a sorted T cell fraction (not recorded which). The receptor set was obtained from a male donor with ankylosing spondylitis or in good health (not recorded which).

This clonotype was counted once. The V gene is TRBV20-1, the J gene TRBJ1-5; the D is unclear. Germline CDR1 is DFQATT and CDR2 is SNEGSKA (reference sequence). V lost 3 bases, J lost 0 bases, and 18 bases lay in between. CDR3 length equals 17 residues. CDR3 in amino acids: CSASNSAGFISNQPQHF. In nucleotides, the CDR3 is TGCAGTGCTAGTAATTCCGCCGGGTTTATTAGCAATCAGCCCCAGCATTTT.

This clonotype was seen many times. This chain connects TRBV12-3 or TRBV12-4 to TRBJ1-2; 12 bases line up with TRBD1. With V trimmed by 4 bases and J by 4 bases, 10 bases remained unmatched. This CDR3 has 17 amino acids. CDR3 DNA: TGTGCCAGCAGTTATTGGGACAGGGGGCCGCCTGGCTATGGCTACACCTTC. Encoded protein: CASSYWDRGPPGYGYTF.

This clonotype was seen many times. This chain links TRBV3-1 with TRBJ1-1; possible D gene TRBD1, 6 bases. The CDR3 is 13 amino acids. Germline assignment: CDR1 LGHDT and CDR2 YNNKEL (reference sequence). The V end was cut by 6 bases, the J end by 5 bases, with 13 bases between. CDR3 nucleotide sequence: TGTGCCAGCAGTTCCGGGGGGACAACTGAAGCTTTCTTT. Translation: CASSSGGTTEAFF. Full variable domain (rest looked up from reference TRBV3-1 and TRBJ1-1): DTAVSQTPKYLVTQMGNDKSIKCEQNLGHDTMYWYKQDSKKFLKIMFSYNNKELIINETVPNRFSPKSPDKAHLNLHINSLELGDSAVYFCASSSGGTTEAFFGQGTRLTVV.

There are many counts of this clonotype. V usage is TRBV20-1 and J usage is TRBJ2-5, with 10 positions matching TRBD2. Germline V gene data show CDR1 as DFQATT and CDR2 as SNEGSKA (reference sequence). The CDR3 covers 16 residues. Trimming at V came to 1 base and at J to 2 bases, leaving 7 bases not matched to a gene. The CDR3 here is CSARGGRAGGQETQYF. For the CDR3, the DNA is TGCAGTGCTAGAGGAGGTAGAGCGGGGGGGCAAGAGACCCAGTACTTC.

At least ten counts were recorded for this clonotype. One end of the junction is discordant with germline, which a read error may explain. The V gene is TRBV12-3 or TRBV12-4, the J gene TRBJ2-3, with D perhaps matching TRBD2 (5 bases). CDR3 length: 13 residues. CDR3: CASSFEDWDRQYF. The CDR3 DNA reads TGTGCCAGCAGTTTTGAGGACTGGGATAGGCAGTATTTT.

This chain links TRBV2 with TRBJ2-4; 7 bases map to TRBD1. Germline V gene data show CDR1 as SNHLY and CDR2 as FYNNEI. Trimming removed 7 bases from V and 1 base from J; junction bases left unmatched: 4. This CDR3 region has 14 residues. This CDR3 is CASTEGAAKNIQYF. CDR3 coding DNA: TGTGCCAGCACCGAGGGGGCGGCCAAAAACATTCAGTACTTC.

This clonotype was seen many times. V and J are TRBV20-1 and TRBJ2-3; D gene ambiguous. With 3 bases removed from V and 5 bases from J, the gap between germline ends came to 9 bases. CDR1 is DFQATT and CDR2 is SNEGSKA in the germline V gene (reference sequence). The CDR3 is 12 amino acids. The CDR3 loop is CSASRQVDTQYF. CDR3 nucleotide sequence: TGCAGTGCTAGTCGCCAGGTAGATACGCAGTATTTT.

At least ten counts were recorded for this clonotype. The chain employs TRBV27 and TRBJ2-1, with TRBD2 matching 11 bases. The CDR3 runs to 16 residues. The germline CDR1 and CDR2 sequences are MNHEY and SMNVEV (reference sequence). J gave up 6 bases and V 0 bases, and 4 bases lay outside the gene matches. This chain's CDR3 is CASSLSASGGRNEQFF. The DNA for the CDR3 is TGTGCCAGCAGTTTATCGGCTAGCGGGGGGCGCAATGAGCAGTTCTTC.

Only a few counts were recorded for this clonotype. The V call is TRBV28, the J call TRBJ1-4, with D possibly being TRBD1 (6 bases). V lost 3 bases and J 5 bases, leaving 10 bases between the germline ends. From germline, CDR1 is MDHEN and CDR2 SYDVKM. The CDR3 totals 14 residues. Here the CDR3 DNA reads TGTGCCAGCAGTTTGCAAGGGGGGAATGAAAAACTGTTTTTT. Amino acids: CASSLQGGNEKLFF.

The rearrangement links TRBV5-6 to TRBJ2-7; D possibly corresponds to TRBD1 (6 bases). This CDR3 contains 16 residues. The V end was cut by 1 base, the J end by 3 bases, with 17 bases between. CDR1 and CDR2 (germline): SGHDT, YYEEEE. The CDR3 DNA follows: TGTGCCAGCAGCTTGTGGGTACAGGGATGGTACTACGAGCAGTACTTC. Translated: CASSLWVQGWYYEQYF. Complete variable domain (other parts from reference TRBV5-6 and TRBJ2-7): DAGVTQSPTHLIKTRGQQVTLRCSPKSGHDTVSWYQQALGQGPQFIFQYYEEEERQRGNFPDRFSGHQFPNYSSELNVNALLLGDSALYLCASSLWVQGWYYEQYFGPGTRLTVT.

This clonotype was counted a few times. The chain uses TRBV5-6 and TRBJ1-2; D is unclear. CDR1 is SGHDT and CDR2 is YYEEEE in the germline V gene. The CDR3 contains 13 residues. V was cut by 10 bases and J by 8 bases, with 21 bases left in between. CDR3: CAVPTPRVRGYTF. DNA of the CDR3: TGTGCCGTCCCGACCCCGAGGGTACGGGGCTACACCTTC.

This clonotype was detected a few times. Just one base apart from a much larger clone, this may be a read error. This rearrangement joins TRBV7-8 to TRBJ1-5; no firm D call. Per germline, CDR1 SGHVS and CDR2 FQNEAQ. The CDR3 spans 13 residues. V was cut by 1 base and J by 5 bases, with 6 bases left in between. In DNA, the CDR3 is TGTGCCAGCAGCTTAGAGGAGGATCAGCCCCAGCATTTT. This codes for CASSLEEDQPQHF.